The entry below gives a single T cell receptor (beta chain) sequence along with its context. The antigen is unknown. The sample belongs to a study of beta chain features in type 1 diabetes. General study findings and limits: VDJ junctions from type 1 diabetes patients carried fewer insertions and larger deletions. PCR might pick shorter templates more often, in the same way for patients and controls.

The entirety of the isolated RNA underwent reverse transcription, so expressed TCRB transcripts were sequenced. There were about 3.57 million reads on average in the naive, central memory and regulatory T cell samples. Sequencing was performed with immunoSEQ multiplex PCR; in TCRdb, only in-frame clones are kept and a portion is missing. The table lists about 620,000 clones, about a sixth of them singletons, with approximately 0.087% in the top ten. What was sequenced was naive CD4+ T cells from blood. This receptor was obtained from a man between 18 and 35 years old in good health.

In DNA form, the CDR3 reads TGTGCCAGCTCCCTCTTTCGGGAAGGGGCCAACGTCCTGACTTTC. Its protein product is CASSLFREGANVLTF. This chain connects TRBV18 to TRBJ2-6; possible D gene TRBD2, 5 bases. Germline V gives CDR1 KGHSH, CDR2 LQKENI. Trimming took 6 bases from V and 4 from J, leaving 13 bases between them. The CDR3 sequence is 15 residues long.